The 23 T cell receptor beta chains given below trace back to one sample, sequenced in a study of T cell responses to AZD1222 COVID-19 vaccine. TCRdb's table, derived via immunoSEQ multiplex PCR, lists solely in-frame clones and lacks some. The table shows under 150,000 clones, with 90% occurring only once. The sequencing here drew on peripheral blood, taken on day 0 of AZD1222 vaccination. These receptors were obtained from an adult in good health.

J is TRBJ2-7 and V is TRBV11-2, with D uncertain. V was trimmed by 5 bases and J by 0 bases, leaving 14 bases between them. Germline CDR1 and CDR2: SGHAT and FQNNGV. This CDR3 contains 15 residues. This CDR3 reads CASSEDALSSYEQYF. As DNA, the CDR3 is TGTGCCAGCAGCGAGGACGCCTTGAGCTCCTACGAGCAGTACTTC.

This clone was recorded only once. The chain is built from TRBV9 and TRBJ1-1, with D unclear. Trimming stripped 0 bases from V and 8 bases from J, with 11 bases between. The CDR3 runs to 13 residues. From germline, CDR1 is SGDLS and CDR2 YYNGEE. The CDR3 nucleotides read TGTGCCAGCAGCGTAGACCTGGAGGCCGAAGCTTTCTTT. Translated: CASSVDLEAEAFF. Full variable domain (rest looked up from reference TRBV9 and TRBJ1-1): DSGVTQTPKHLITATGQRVTLRCSPRSGDLSVYWYQQSLDQGLQFLIQYYNGEERAKGNILERFSAQQFPDLHSELNLSSLELGDSALYFCASSVDLEAEAFFGQGTRLTVV.

This clone was recorded only once. This chain links TRBV4-1 with TRBJ1-6, with 9 bases fitting TRBD1. V gave up 4 bases and J gave up 0 bases; unmatched junction bases: 13. CDR3 size: 20 residues. CDR1 and CDR2 from the germline V gene are MGHRA and YSYEKL. Here the CDR3 DNA reads TGCGCCAGCAGCCTGGAGGCGGGACAGGGCCCTAGCTCCTATAATTCACCCCTCCACTTT. This encodes CASSLEAGQGPSSYNSPLHF.

The chain carries TRBV6-1 and TRBJ1-5; a possible D gene is TRBD1 (6 bases). Germline V CDR1 and CDR2: MNHNS, SASEGT. V was cut by 2 bases and J by 3 bases, with 11 bases left in between. This CDR3 has 15 amino acids. The CDR3 DNA reads as TGTGCCAGCAGTGAACTAACAGGGATCAATCAGCCCCAGCATTTT. Translated: CASSELTGINQPQHF.

The V call is TRBV18, the J call TRBJ2-1; D unresolved. Trimming stripped 6 bases from V and 9 bases from J, with 9 bases between. The germline V gene encodes CDR1 KGHSH and CDR2 LQKENI. This CDR3 region has 11 residues. The CDR3 here is CASSLGGEQFF. The CDR3 DNA sequence: TGTGCCAGCTCCCTCGGCGGTGAGCAGTTCTTC. The variable domain in full, completed from reference TRBV18 and TRBJ2-1, reads NAGVMQNPRHLVRRRGQEARLRCSPMKGHSHVYWYRQLPEEGLKFMVYLQKENIIDESGMPKERFSAEFPKEGPSILRIQQVVRGDSAAYFCASSLGGEQFFGPGTRLTVL.

The chain uses TRBV28 and TRBJ1-4; D may be TRBD1 (5 bases). The CDR3 sequence is 12 residues long. Germline CDR1 and CDR2: MDHEN and SYDVKM. Trimming stripped 5 bases from V and 8 bases from J, with 9 bases between. The chain's CDR3 is CASSAGYEKLFF. The CDR3 bases are TGTGCCAGCAGTGCAGGGTACGAAAAACTGTTTTTT.

V and J are TRBV2 and TRBJ2-7; the D is unclear. This CDR3 region has 14 residues. Germline CDR1 and CDR2: SNHLY and FYNNEI. V was cut by 6 bases and J by 3 bases, with 15 bases left in between. The CDR3 sequence: CASSEVKSSYEQYF. In DNA, the CDR3 is TGTGCCAGCAGCGAGGTGAAGTCTAGCTACGAGCAGTACTTC.

CDR3 in amino acids: CAISDPTSGKDEQYF. As DNA, the CDR3 is TGTGCCATCAGTGATCCGACTAGCGGGAAGGACGAGCAGTACTTC. The J gene is TRBJ2-7, the V gene TRBV10-3; TRBD2 aligns across 11 bases. Germline V lookup: CDR1 ENHRY, CDR2 SYGVKD. Trimming took 3 bases from V and 5 from J; bases not matched to a gene: 6. The CDR3 covers 15 residues.

The J gene is TRBJ2-3, the V gene TRBV19; D possibly corresponds to TRBD1 (6 bases). V was trimmed by 6 bases and J by 8 bases, leaving 21 bases between them. CDR3 size: 15 residues. Per germline, CDR1 LNHDA and CDR2 SQIVND (reference sequence). The CDR3 protein is CASSPTGSGLGTQYF. DNA of the CDR3: TGTGCCAGTAGCCCCACAGGGTCGGGCTTAGGTACGCAGTATTTT.

The gene calls are TRBV11-2 and TRBJ2-7; D gene unclear. V lost 0 bases, J lost 5 bases, and 8 bases lay in between. CDR1 and CDR2 from the germline V gene are SGHAT and FQNNGV. The CDR3 contains 13 residues. The CDR3 sequence: CASSLDPGHEQYF. DNA for the CDR3: TGTGCCAGCAGCTTAGATCCGGGCCACGAGCAGTACTTC.

The rearrangement joins TRBV27 to TRBJ1-5; D remains ambiguous. The CDR3 sequence is 14 residues long. V lost 4 bases and J 7 bases, leaving 14 bases between the germline ends. The V gene's germline CDR1 is MNHEY and CDR2 SMNVEV (reference sequence). The CDR3 spells CASSWTVEGQPQHF. The CDR3 nucleotides read TGTGCCAGCAGTTGGACGGTGGAAGGGCAGCCCCAGCATTTT.

The chain uses TRBV28 and TRBJ2-7, with TRBD1 identical over 7 bases. The CDR3 extends over 14 amino acids. The J segment lost 1 base and the V segment lost 6 bases, leaving 6 bases of the junction unmatched. The V gene's germline CDR1 is MDHEN and CDR2 SYDVKM. The CDR3 is CASRPGQASYEQYF. CDR3 DNA: TGTGCCAGCAGGCCAGGACAGGCATCCTACGAGCAGTACTTC.

CDR3 loop: CASGDYTLGEQYF. CDR3 DNA: TGTGCCAGCGGAGACTATACGTTGGGGGAGCAGTACTTC. This chain uses TRBV27 with TRBJ2-7, with D tentatively TRBD2 (5 bases). V lost 8 bases and J 7 bases, leaving 18 bases between the germline ends. Looked up from germline, CDR1 is MNHEY and CDR2 is SMNVEV (reference sequence). The CDR3 sequence is 13 residues long.

This chain uses TRBV2 with TRBJ2-5; D ambiguous. CDR3 length: 13 residues. Per germline, CDR1 SNHLY and CDR2 FYNNEI. V lost 6 bases, J lost 10 bases, and 18 bases lay in between. CDR3 amino acids: CASSLDGPGVQYF. Here the CDR3 DNA reads TGTGCCAGCAGCTTGGACGGCCCTGGGGTCCAGTACTTC.

The chain joins TRBV7-8 to TRBJ1-5, with no clear D. The CDR3 is 14 residues long. Deletions cut 5 bases from V and 0 bases from J, with 8 bases between. The germline gives CDR1 SGHVS, CDR2 FQNEAQ. The CDR3 spells CASSLGDSNQPQHF. The CDR3 DNA reads TGTGCCAGCAGCCTGGGAGATAGCAATCAGCCCCAGCATTTT.

The chain carries TRBV20-1 and TRBJ2-2; tentatively, D is TRBD1 (6 bases). The V gene's germline CDR1 is DFQATT and CDR2 SNEGSKA (reference sequence). Between the trimmed V and J ends, which lost 3 bases and 0 bases, there was a span of 11 bases. This CDR3 has 15 residues. CDR3 amino acids: CSASDRTTNTGELFF. DNA for the CDR3: TGCAGTGCTAGTGACAGGACAACGAACACCGGGGAGCTGTTTTTT.

J is TRBJ1-5 and V is TRBV28; D gene unclear. Germline values: CDR1 MDHEN, CDR2 SYDVKM. V lost 3 bases and J 7 bases, leaving 7 bases between the germline ends. The CDR3 sequence is 12 residues long. CDR3 sequence: CASSLTIQPQHF. The CDR3 DNA follows: TGTGCCAGCAGTTTGACAATCCAGCCCCAGCATTTT.

The chain has TRBV7-8 and TRBJ2-5; TRBD1 is a possible D gene (7 bases). This CDR3 has 14 amino acids. The germline V and J ends were trimmed by 5 bases and 3 bases, with 13 bases remaining between them. Germline CDR1 is SGHVS and CDR2 is FQNEAQ. The CDR3 loop is CASSRRGTEETQYF. CDR3 sequence (DNA): TGTGCCAGCAGCCGGCGCGGGACAGAAGAGACCCAGTACTTC.

The rearrangement links TRBV5-1 to TRBJ1-3; D gene ambiguous. CDR3 length equals 18 residues. Germline V gene data show CDR1 as SGHRS and CDR2 as YFSETQ. V lost 0 bases and J 2 bases, leaving 18 bases between the germline ends. The CDR3 protein is CASSLDGREKVAGNTIYF. CDR3 nucleotides: TGCGCCAGCAGCTTGGATGGGCGGGAGAAGGTGGCTGGAAACACCATATATTTT.

The chain employs TRBV5-5 and TRBJ1-3, with D maybe TRBD1 (5 bases). V was shortened by 1 base and J by 0 bases, with 17 bases between the two germline ends. The CDR3 sequence is 18 residues long. The V gene's germline CDR1 is SGHKS and CDR2 YYEKEE (reference sequence). CDR3 bases: TGTGCCAGCAGCTTGTGGGGGACCACAACCCCCTCTGGAAACACCATATATTTT. It is translated as CASSLWGTTTPSGNTIYF. The variable domain in full, with the rest retrieved from reference TRBV5-5 and TRBJ1-3, is DAGVTQSPTHLIKTRGQQVTLRCSPISGHKSVSWYQQVLGQGPQFIFQYYEKEERGRGNFPDRFSARQFPNYSSELNVNALLLGDSALYLCASSLWGTTTPSGNTIYFGEGSWLTVV.

V usage is TRBV11-2 and J usage is TRBJ1-6; no firm D call. This CDR3 region has 15 residues. Germline V gene sequence: CDR1 SGHAT, CDR2 FQNNGV. Trimming shortened V by 4 bases and J by 8 bases, and 15 bases separated the two germline ends. CDR3 residues: CASSSPPGRYSPLHF. DNA of the CDR3: TGTGCCAGCAGCTCCCCCCCCGGACGGTATTCACCCCTCCACTTT.

This clone was seen a few times. At the DNA level, this CDR3 is encoded by other sequences in the same sample as well. The chain uses TRBV14 and TRBJ2-1; TRBD2 matches at 7 bases. This CDR3 region has 14 residues. J lost 0 bases, V lost 4 bases, and 0 bases had no gene match. Germline V gene data show CDR1 as SGHDN and CDR2 as FVKESK. CDR3 sequence: CASSRGGSYNEQFF. CDR3 DNA: TGTGCCAGCAGCCGGGGGGGCTCCTACAATGAGCAGTTCTTC.

V is TRBV27 and J is TRBJ2-1; the D gene is possibly TRBD2 (5 bases). The length of the CDR3 is 13 residues. CDR1 and CDR2 (germline): MNHEY, SMNVEV (reference sequence). V dropped 2 bases and J dropped 7 bases, with 9 bases sitting between them. The DNA of the CDR3 is TGTGCCAGCAGTTTACAGCGGTTGAATGAGCAGTTCTTC. This gives the protein CASSLQRLNEQFF.